The clone carrying this TCR beta chain has only a few counts. This specimen comes from a study of OX40 agonist ivuxolimab in advanced cancers. Study information: Past anti-PD-1, anti-PD-L1 or anti-CTLA-4 therapy was accepted, and 30% to 45% had received some.

The assay was immunoSEQ multiplex PCR, and TCRdb's table has in-frame clones only and misses some. The table has about 43,000 clones, around 90% seen once; the top ten hold under 20%. The source was CD4+ or CD8+ T cells sorted from blood, collected in a trial of the OX40 agonist ivuxolimab. The receptor was isolated from an adult with an advanced solid tumor such as melanoma, head and neck, liver or kidney cancer.

In nucleotides, the CDR3 is TGTGCCTCCATCCGACAGGGACGCCGTGGAACTGAAGCTTTCTTT. Amino acids: CASIRQGRRGTEAFF. This chain joins TRBV30 and TRBJ1-1; TRBD1 agrees at 7 bases. This CDR3 is built from 15 residues. The V gene end was trimmed by 7 bases and the J gene end by 5 bases; junction bases not matched to a gene: 16. Germline CDR1 GTSNPN, CDR2 SVGIG (reference sequence). Drawing the rest from reference TRBV30 and TRBJ1-1, the complete variable domain is SQTIHQWPATLVQPVGSPLSLECTVEGTSNPNLYWYRQAAGRGLQLLFYSVGIGQISSEVPQNLSASRPQDRQFILSSKKLLLSDSGFYLCASIRQGRRGTEAFFGQGTRLTVV.